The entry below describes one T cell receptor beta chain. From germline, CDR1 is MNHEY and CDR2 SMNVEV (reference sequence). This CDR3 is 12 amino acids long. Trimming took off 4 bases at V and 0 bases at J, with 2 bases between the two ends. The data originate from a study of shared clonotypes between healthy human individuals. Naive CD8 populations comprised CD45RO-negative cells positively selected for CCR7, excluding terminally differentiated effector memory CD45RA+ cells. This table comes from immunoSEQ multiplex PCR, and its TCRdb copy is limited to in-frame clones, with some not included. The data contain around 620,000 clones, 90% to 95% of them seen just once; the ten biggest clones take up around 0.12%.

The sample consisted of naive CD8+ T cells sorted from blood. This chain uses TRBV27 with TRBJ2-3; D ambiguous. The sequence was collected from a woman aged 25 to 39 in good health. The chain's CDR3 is CASSYSTDTQYF. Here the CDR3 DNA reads TGTGCCAGCAGTTATAGCACAGATACGCAGTATTTT.